These 30 T cell receptor beta chains were all obtained from the same sample, sequenced in a study of CD8+ T cells in alopecia areata. RNA was extracted and reverse transcribed into cDNA as the sequencing template. Clones were read by immunoSEQ multiplex PCR, and TCRdb kept only the in-frame ones, dropping some. The sample lists roughly 180,000 clones; 51% were seen once. Treatment indicated: oral pan-JAK inhibitor, 5-10 mg twice daily. The sequencing used CD8+ T cells sorted from blood, collected at approximately week 52, from a patient treated with tofacitinib. These receptors were collected from a human donor with alopecia areata.

The chain has TRBV7-3 and TRBJ1-6, with TRBD1 matching over 10 bases. The V and J ends lost 0 bases and 10 bases, in that order; junction bases with no gene match: 3. The germline gives CDR1 SGHTA, CDR2 FQGTGA. The CDR3 runs 15 residues. CDR3 DNA: TGTGCCAGCAGCTTAACTGGGACAGGGGAATCACCCCTCCACTTT. This encodes CASSLTGTGESPLHF.

This clone was seen more than once but under ten times. The genes are TRBV5-4 and TRBJ2-1, with D unclear. Trimming took off 0 bases at V and 6 bases at J, with 10 bases between the two ends. The length of the CDR3 is 14 residues. The V gene's germline CDR1 is SGHNT and CDR2 YYREEE (reference sequence). The CDR3 nucleotides read TGTGCCAGCAGCTTGGATTTATGGGGCAATGAGCAGTTCTTC. This translates into CASSLDLWGNEQFF.

The chain is built from TRBV5-5 and TRBJ2-7; D uncertain. V was shortened by 1 base and J by 4 bases, with 6 bases between the two germline ends. The CDR3 extends over 12 amino acids. Germline CDR1 reads SGHKS; CDR2 reads YYEKEE (reference sequence). The DNA of the CDR3 is TGTGCCAGCAGCTTGATCGGATACGAGCAGTACTTC. Protein product: CASSLIGYEQYF.

This clone came up a few times. The chain has TRBV29-1 and TRBJ2-5; 15 bases align to TRBD2. Per the germline V gene, CDR1 is SQVTM and CDR2 is ANQGSEA. V gave up 6 bases and J gave up 5 bases; unmatched junction bases: 4. The CDR3 sequence is 14 residues long. CDR3 DNA: TGCAGCGTCGGGACTAGCGGGAGGCGGGAGACCCAGTACTTC. Amino acids: CSVGTSGRRETQYF.

This clone was seen a handful of times. The chain is built from TRBV2 and TRBJ2-6; D gene unclear. Trimming left V 2 bases short and J 0 bases short, with 8 bases between. The CDR3 runs 16 residues. CDR1 is SNHLY and CDR2 is FYNNEI in the germline V gene. The CDR3 nucleotides read TGTGCCAGCAGTGAATGGCACAACTCTGGGGCCAACGTCCTGACTTTC. It is translated as CASSEWHNSGANVLTF.

This rearrangement joins TRBV5-1 to TRBJ2-3; 8 bases are shared with TRBD2. Germline trimming cut 4 bases from V and 0 bases from J; bases unmatched to any gene: 4. This CDR3 is built from 15 residues. Germline CDR1 SGHRS, CDR2 YFSETQ. CDR3 DNA: TGCGCCAGCAGCCCACTAGCGGCTAGCACAGATACGCAGTATTTT. It yields the protein CASSPLAASTDTQYF.

Here the CDR3 reads CASSQVQGARAYNEQFF. The CDR3 region has the DNA TGTGCCAGCAGCCAAGTGCAGGGGGCGCGTGCCTACAATGAGCAGTTCTTC. The chain employs TRBV4-2 and TRBJ2-1, with TRBD1 matching 8 bases. The V gene end was trimmed by 1 base and the J gene end by 2 bases; junction bases not matched to a gene: 7. CDR1 is LGHNA and CDR2 is YNFKEQ in the germline V gene. CDR3 size: 17 residues.

V usage is TRBV6-5 and J usage is TRBJ2-7; 8 bases align to TRBD2. The J segment lost 2 bases and the V segment lost 0 bases, leaving 6 bases of the junction unmatched. This CDR3 is 16 amino acids long. The germline gives CDR1 MNHEY, CDR2 SVGAGI. CDR3 sequence reads: CASSYSPGLGPYEQYF. CDR3 bases: TGTGCCAGCAGTTACTCCCCGGGACTAGGACCCTACGAGCAGTACTTC.

In DNA form, the CDR3 reads TGTGCCAGCAGCTCCGCTAGGGAGGCAGATACGCAGTATTTT. Translating it yields CASSSAREADTQYF. V gene TRBV5-6 combines with J gene TRBJ2-3; D is perhaps TRBD2 (6 bases). There are 14 residues in the CDR3. The germline V gene has CDR1 SGHDT and CDR2 YYEEEE. With 3 bases removed from V and 4 bases from J, the gap between germline ends came to 12 bases. Complete variable domain (other parts from reference TRBV5-6 and TRBJ2-3): DAGVTQSPTHLIKTRGQQVTLRCSPKSGHDTVSWYQQALGQGPQFIFQYYEEEERQRGNFPDRFSGHQFPNYSSELNVNALLLGDSALYLCASSSAREADTQYFGPGTRLTVL.

This clone was seen only once. The chain links TRBV5-6 to TRBJ1-1; 12 nucleotides agree with TRBD1. Germline-derived CDR1 and CDR2 are SGHDT and YYEEEE. The CDR3 covers 13 residues. J gave up 8 bases and V 4 bases, and 3 bases lay outside the gene matches. The chain's CDR3 is CASSGTGGTEAFF. CDR3 nucleotide sequence: TGTGCCAGCAGCGGGACAGGGGGCACCGAAGCTTTCTTT.

V is TRBV6-5 and J is TRBJ1-6; 7 nucleotides line up with TRBD1. Germline trimming cut 7 bases from V and 8 bases from J; bases unmatched to any gene: 8. Looked up from germline, CDR1 is MNHEY and CDR2 is SVGAGI. The CDR3 sequence is 14 residues long. The chain's CDR3 is CASTFPGGDSPLHF. The CDR3 region has the DNA TGTGCCAGCACGTTTCCAGGGGGGGATTCACCCCTCCACTTT.

Here the CDR3 DNA reads TGTGCCAGCAGTTACTCGCGGGGCGAGGAGCCCTACGAGCAGTACTTC. It specifies CASSYSRGEEPYEQYF. The genes are TRBV6-5 and TRBJ2-7; possibly TRBD2 for D (6 bases). Trimming left V 0 bases short and J 2 bases short, with 14 bases between. Per germline, CDR1 MNHEY and CDR2 SVGAGI. The CDR3 runs to 16 residues.

The V gene is TRBV7-9, the J gene TRBJ1-1, with D tentatively TRBD1 (5 bases). Per germline, CDR1 SEHNR and CDR2 FQNEAQ (reference sequence). This CDR3 is built from 16 residues. Trimming shortened V by 5 bases and J by 0 bases, and 16 bases separated the two germline ends. The CDR3 sequence is CASSVGETSVNTEAFF. The CDR3 DNA reads TGTGCCAGCAGCGTGGGGGAGACATCGGTGAACACTGAAGCTTTCTTT.

This clone has a handful of counts. This rearrangement joins TRBV19 to TRBJ2-7; the match to TRBD1 covers 8 bases. The CDR3 consists of 15 residues. Germline values: CDR1 LNHDA, CDR2 SQIVND (reference sequence). V was pared by 5 bases and J by 3 bases, with 9 bases of the junction left unmatched. CDR3 sequence: CASSGRDRNFYEQYF. DNA for the CDR3: TGTGCCAGTAGTGGCCGGGACAGGAATTTCTACGAGCAGTACTTC.

The chain is built from TRBV11-2 and TRBJ1-2, with D uncertain. CDR1 and CDR2 (germline): SGHAT, FQNNGV. The CDR3 covers 14 residues. V lost 5 bases to trimming and J lost 8 bases, with 18 bases between them. CDR3 loop: CASSPGYGPEGYTF. The CDR3 nucleotides read TGTGCCAGCAGCCCAGGTTATGGGCCGGAAGGCTACACCTTC.

This clone was picked up a small number of times. The chain employs TRBV30 and TRBJ2-2, with D tentatively TRBD1 (6 bases). The CDR3 has 14 amino acids. The germline V gene encodes CDR1 GTSNPN and CDR2 SVGIG (reference sequence). V was pared by 1 base and J by 4 bases, with 10 bases between. The CDR3 region is CAWSGWGLTGELFF. In DNA, the CDR3 is TGTGCCTGGAGTGGCTGGGGGCTCACCGGGGAGCTGTTTTTT. Full variable domain (outside the CDR3, taken from reference TRBV30 and TRBJ2-2): SQTIHQWPATLVQPVGSPLSLECTVEGTSNPNLYWYRQAAGRGLQLLFYSVGIGQISSEVPQNLSASRPQDRQFILSSKKLLLSDSGFYLCAWSGWGLTGELFFGEGSRLTVL.

This clone was detected only a few times. The chain has TRBV19 and TRBJ1-1; possibly TRBD1 for D (6 bases). The germline gives CDR1 LNHDA, CDR2 SQIVND (reference sequence). With 0 bases removed from V and 3 bases from J, the gap between germline ends came to 17 bases. The CDR3 is 17 residues long. CDR3 protein: CASSIDSTTGKDTEAFF. The CDR3 DNA follows: TGTGCCAGTAGTATAGATTCCACTACAGGGAAAGACACTGAAGCTTTCTTT.

The chain combines TRBV30 with TRBJ1-4; unclear D gene. Germline lookup yields CDR1 GTSNPN and CDR2 SVGIG (reference sequence). Trimming stripped 4 bases from V and 10 bases from J, with 16 bases between. This CDR3 contains 13 residues. For the CDR3, the DNA is TGTGCCTGGATCCCCCCACAAGCCCGAAAACTGTTTTTT. Translation gives CAWIPPQARKLFF.

Worth noting for this clone: Sequence at one end of the junction differs from germline and may be a read error. The J gene is TRBJ1-4, the V gene TRBV7-7; the D gene is possibly TRBD1 (6 bases). Germline V gene lookup returns CDR1 SSHAT and CDR2 FNYEAQ (reference sequence). The CDR3 is made up of 15 amino acids. DNA of the CDR3: TGTGCTAGCAGCCCAAATGCAGGGGCAAGAGAAAAACTGTTTTTT. This codes for CASSPNAGAREKLFF.

V gene TRBV18 combines with J gene TRBJ2-7; D not certain. The CDR3 totals 14 residues. Germline CDR1 and CDR2: KGHSH and LQKENI. V lost 2 bases to trimming and J lost 9 bases, with 17 bases between them. The CDR3 here is CASSPTLSPLGQYF. For the CDR3, the DNA is TGTGCCAGCTCACCAACGTTGAGCCCACTTGGGCAGTACTTC.

The V call is TRBV27, the J call TRBJ2-5; TRBD2 aligns across 10 bases. Germline lookup yields CDR1 MNHEY and CDR2 SMNVEV (reference sequence). Unmatched junction bases numbered 4, after V lost 4 bases and J lost 5 bases. The CDR3 loop spans 14 amino acids. The DNA of the CDR3 is TGTGCCAGCAGTTCATTGGGACTAGCGGAGACCCAGTACTTC. It translates to CASSSLGLAETQYF.

The chain carries TRBV13 and TRBJ1-6, with a possible D match to TRBD1 (6 bases). V was trimmed by 2 bases and J by 7 bases, leaving 6 bases between them. Germline V gives CDR1 PRHDT, CDR2 FYEKMQ (reference sequence). The CDR3 sequence is 13 residues long. The CDR3 nucleotides read TGTGCCAGCAGCTTAACAGGGAATTCACCCCTCCACTTT. It specifies CASSLTGNSPLHF.

This clone was observed a few times. The chain employs TRBV21-1 and TRBJ2-5; TRBD2, the D gene given by the table, was not confirmed from the DNA. TRBV21-1 is termed a pseudogene. The CDR3 length is 15 residues. The CDR3 DNA reads TGTGCCAGCAGCTCCGGTTGCGGGGGGGAGGAGACCCAGTACTTC. Encoded protein: CASSSGCGGEETQYF.

This clone has a handful of counts. The V call is TRBV29-1, the J call TRBJ1-2; possible D gene TRBD1, 6 bases. The CDR3 has 13 amino acids. Looked up from germline, CDR1 is SQVTM and CDR2 is ANQGSEA. The V and J ends lost 5 bases and 3 bases respectively, with 13 bases between them. The CDR3 nucleotides read TGCAGCGTTACCGGGACAACGGACTATGGCTACACCTTC. Encoded protein: CSVTGTTDYGYTF. Full variable domain (rest looked up from reference TRBV29-1 and TRBJ1-2): SAVISQKPSRDICQRGTSLTIQCQVDSQVTMMFWYRQQPGQSLTLIATANQGSEATYESGFVIDKFPISRPNLTFSTLTVSNMSPEDSSIYLCSVTGTTDYGYTFGSGTRLTVV.

V is TRBV5-1 and J is TRBJ2-2, with D tentatively TRBD2 (5 bases). The germline V gene encodes CDR1 SGHRS and CDR2 YFSETQ. V lost 4 bases, J lost 2 bases, and 9 bases lay in between. This CDR3 contains 14 residues. The CDR3 here is CASSQRTNTGELFF. Written as DNA, the CDR3 is TGCGCCAGCAGCCAGCGGACCAACACCGGGGAGCTGTTTTTT.

Ten or more counts support this clone. The V gene is TRBV5-1, the J gene TRBJ1-2; D perhaps matches TRBD1 (5 bases). The V gene lost 4 bases and the J gene lost 3 bases, with 19 bases spanning the gap. This CDR3 has 16 amino acids. Germline-derived CDR1 and CDR2 are SGHRS and YFSETQ. The CDR3 DNA reads TGCGCCAGCAGCCGCCTTTATTCCGGGACCTACTATGGCTACACCTTC. Amino acids: CASSRLYSGTYYGYTF.

This clone has only a few counts. V is TRBV5-1 and J is TRBJ2-5, with D maybe TRBD2 (5 bases). There are 13 residues in the CDR3. CDR1 is SGHRS and CDR2 is YFSETQ in the germline V gene. V lost 6 bases to trimming and J lost 5 bases, with 14 bases between them. The CDR3 sequence: CASMMRGGETQYF. As DNA, the CDR3 is TGCGCCAGCATGATGCGCGGCGGGGAGACCCAGTACTTC.

The chain has TRBV13 and TRBJ2-2; 9 bases are shared with TRBD1. The ends lost 8 bases at V and 7 bases at J; junction bases unmatched: 11. The CDR3 consists of 15 residues. Germline-derived CDR1 and CDR2 are PRHDT and FYEKMQ (reference sequence). CDR3 in amino acids: CASHAPGTGFGELFF. The CDR3 nucleotides read TGTGCCAGCCACGCCCCTGGGACAGGGTTCGGGGAGCTGTTTTTT.

This chain uses TRBV5-6 with TRBJ2-7; D is ambiguous. Germline V lookup: CDR1 SGHDT, CDR2 YYEEEE. The CDR3 has 14 residues. V lost 2 bases to trimming and J lost 2 bases, with 11 bases between them. The DNA for the CDR3 is TGTGCCAGCAGCTTTGGGTCAGGAACCTACGAGCAGTACTTC. The encoded protein is CASSFGSGTYEQYF.

Only a few counts were recorded for this clone. The gene calls are TRBV6-5 and TRBJ2-1; no reliable D call. The CDR3 is made up of 10 amino acids. The germline CDR1 and CDR2 sequences are MNHEY and SVGAGI. The ends were cut back, 8 bases at V and 8 bases at J, with 7 bases in the middle. In DNA form, the CDR3 reads TGTGCCAGCGGGTGGGATGAGCAGTTCTTC. This encodes CASGWDEQFF.